These 17 T cell receptor beta chains were all obtained from the same sample, sequenced in a study of T cell changes during pregnancy in multiple sclerosis. Sequencing used immunoSEQ multiplex PCR; TCRdb keeps in-frame clones, though not all of them. The sample holds 50,000 to 60,000 clones, about nine tenths seen once. The material was CD4+ T cells from peripheral blood mononuclear cells, obtained in the third trimester of pregnancy. These receptors came from a female donor with multiple sclerosis, enrolled in a pregnancy study.

The chain has TRBV7-8 and TRBJ2-3, with a weak D call TRBD2 (6 bases). This CDR3 comprises 17 residues. The germline gives CDR1 SGHVS, CDR2 FQNEAQ. The V gene lost 6 bases and the J gene lost 3 bases, with 22 bases spanning the gap. Written as DNA, the CDR3 is TGTGCCAGCAGGGGATGGGGGGTAAAGGAGGTGACAGATACGCAGTATTTT. Its protein product is CASRGWGVKEVTDTQYF.

This chain connects TRBV13 to TRBJ2-5; no clear D. The DNA end lines up better with TRBJ2-7; the J call may be wrong. The CDR3 contains 11 residues. The germline V gene has CDR1 PRHDT and CDR2 FYEKMQ (reference sequence). The chain's CDR3 is CASSLGYEQYF. The CDR3 DNA sequence: TGTGCCAGCAGCTTAGGCTACGAGCAGTACTTC.

The CDR3 sequence is CASSFTGGVTGTEAFF. CDR3 bases: TGTGCCAGCAGCTTTACAGGGGGCGTGACGGGCACTGAAGCTTTCTTT. The genes are TRBV7-2 and TRBJ1-1, with 9 bases fitting TRBD1. From germline, CDR1 is SGHTA and CDR2 FQGNSA. CDR3 length: 16 residues. V dropped 3 bases and J dropped 4; count of bases not matched to a gene: 9.

The rearrangement links TRBV4-2 to TRBJ1-1; no clear D gene. Germline V gives CDR1 LGHNA, CDR2 YNFKEQ. The CDR3 totals 17 residues. V lost 3 bases and J 3 bases, leaving 20 bases between the germline ends. CDR3 in DNA: TGTGCCAGCAGCCATAATGTGGGAGGAGGGATGGACACTGAAGCTTTCTTT. Translated, it gives CASSHNVGGGMDTEAFF.

This chain connects TRBV4-2 to TRBJ2-3; TRBD1 might be the D (5 bases). This CDR3 contains 17 residues. V was trimmed by 0 bases and J by 0 bases, leaving 13 bases between them. Germline V gene lookup returns CDR1 LGHNA and CDR2 YNFKEQ. The CDR3 here is CASSQDLGRTSTDTQYF. CDR3 DNA: TGTGCCAGCAGCCAAGATTTGGGGCGTACCAGCACAGATACGCAGTATTTT.

The rearrangement uses TRBV4-1 and TRBJ2-7, with 11 bases fitting TRBD2. Germline values: CDR1 MGHRA, CDR2 YSYEKL. CDR3 length: 16 residues. V shed 3 bases, J shed 0 bases, and the junction held 4 bases outside the gene matches. The CDR3 loop is CASSHSSGRFSYEQYF. The CDR3 region has the DNA TGCGCCAGCAGCCACTCTAGCGGGAGGTTCTCCTACGAGCAGTACTTC.

In this sample, this clone turned up once. The chain carries TRBV5-1 and TRBJ2-7; 10 positions match TRBD2. The CDR3 extends over 14 amino acids. The junction had 3 bases not matched to a gene; V was cut back by 3 bases and J by 3 bases. Germline CDR1 and CDR2: SGHRS and YFSETQ. The CDR3 spells CASSSGLADYEQYF. CDR3 coding DNA: TGCGCCAGCAGCTCCGGACTAGCGGACTACGAGCAGTACTTC.

Here the CDR3 reads CASSRPGSEDIQYF. The CDR3 DNA reads TGTGCCAGCAGCCGACCAGGATCGGAGGACATTCAGTACTTC. The gene calls are TRBV5-6 and TRBJ2-4; the D gene is possibly TRBD2 (5 bases). CDR1 and CDR2 (germline): SGHDT, YYEEEE. The CDR3 has 14 amino acids. Trimming stripped 4 bases from V and 8 bases from J, with 16 bases between.

This clone was seen a handful of times. This chain joins TRBV12-5 and TRBJ1-1; no definite D call. CDR3 size: 12 residues. Germline CDR1 LGHNT, CDR2 FRNRAP. Trimming removed 5 bases at V and 7 bases at J, with 11 bases between. The CDR3 loop reads CASGIWESEAFF. The CDR3 bases are TGTGCTAGTGGTATTTGGGAGAGTGAAGCTTTCTTT.

This rearrangement joins TRBV7-9 to TRBJ2-1; D might be TRBD2 (6 bases). V dropped 6 bases and J dropped 9 bases, with 21 bases sitting between them. CDR3 length equals 15 residues. From germline, CDR1 is SEHNR and CDR2 FQNEAQ (reference sequence). The CDR3: CASSRGTASQTEQFF. Here the CDR3 DNA reads TGTGCCAGCAGTCGCGGGACCGCCTCCCAAACTGAGCAGTTCTTC. Complete variable domain (other parts from reference TRBV7-9 and TRBJ2-1): DTGVSQNPRHKITKRGQNVTFRCDPISEHNRLYWYRQTLGQGPEFLTYFQNEAQLEKSRLLSDRFSAERPKGSFSTLEIQRTEQGDSAMYLCASSRGTASQTEQFFGPGTRLTVL.

The count of this clone is one. The rearrangement joins TRBV27 to TRBJ2-5; tentative D call: TRBD1 (6 bases). The CDR3 covers 16 residues. Germline V gene data show CDR1 as MNHEY and CDR2 as SMNVEV (reference sequence). Trimming stripped 6 bases from V and 5 bases from J, with 22 bases between. CDR3 sequence reads: CASSPLLSAGAETQYF. The CDR3 DNA reads as TGTGCCAGCAGCCCATTGTTAAGCGCAGGGGCCGAGACCCAGTACTTC.

The chain couples TRBV29-1 to TRBJ2-5; 8 positions agree with TRBD1. The CDR3 has 12 amino acids. Germline CDR1 and CDR2: SQVTM and ANQGSEA. J was trimmed by 2 bases and V by 7 bases; bases with no gene match: 3. The CDR3 DNA reads as TGCAGCGGGGGGGACAGGCAAGAGACCCAGTACTTC. It specifies CSGGDRQETQYF.

The chain combines TRBV30 with TRBJ1-2; 7 bases are a match to TRBD1. CDR3 length: 10 residues. Losses at the gene ends were 8 bases for V and 12 bases for J; bases not matched to a gene: 9. Germline values: CDR1 GTSNPN, CDR2 SVGIG (reference sequence). As DNA, the CDR3 is TGTGCCGGAATGACAGGGCCCCACACCTTC. This encodes CAGMTGPHTF.

This chain connects TRBV6-1 to TRBJ1-2; weak D call: TRBD1 (5 bases). There are 13 residues in the CDR3. The germline V gene encodes CDR1 MNHNS and CDR2 SASEGT. The V gene lost 2 bases and the J gene lost 7 bases, with 11 bases spanning the gap. This chain's CDR3 is CASSESGGFGYTF. The CDR3 nucleotides are TGTGCCAGCAGTGAAAGTGGGGGGTTTGGCTACACCTTC.

The rearrangement joins TRBV18 to TRBJ2-7, with 10 bases aligning to TRBD2. The CDR3 covers 16 residues. V dropped 0 bases and J dropped 2; count of bases not matched to a gene: 4. In germline, CDR1 is KGHSH, CDR2 LQKENI. The CDR3 coding sequence is TGTGCCAGCTCACCACCTGGGCTAGCGGGGGCCTACGAGCAGTACTTC. Its translation: CASSPPGLAGAYEQYF.

The chain recombines TRBV6-4 with TRBJ2-1; 7 bases line up with TRBD2. The CDR3 is 15 amino acids. V trimming: 8 bases; J trimming: 2 bases; junction bases outside the gene matches: 9. CDR1 is MRHNA, CDR2 SNTAGT, per germline. CDR3 nucleotides: TGTGCCAGCTCTAGCGGTATGAGTACCTACAATGAGCAGTTCTTC. Protein sequence: CASSSGMSTYNEQFF.

This chain connects TRBV15 to TRBJ2-1, with 11 bases lining up with TRBD2. Germline CDR1 is LNHNV and CDR2 is YYDKDF (reference sequence). The ends lost 3 bases at V and 7 bases at J; junction bases unmatched: 5. The CDR3 has 15 residues. CDR3 sequence: CATSRGGTSGNEQFF. The CDR3 DNA is TGTGCCACCAGCAGGGGAGGGACTAGCGGAAATGAGCAGTTCTTC.